This is a list of T cell receptor beta chains from one sample in a study of T-cell reconstitution after alpha-beta-depleted transplantation in children. MiXCR, run by TCRdb on the PCR reads, gives a single entry per CDR3 protein. The sample has about 500,000 distinct CDR3 sequences, approximately 32% seen once. Sequencing used PBMCs from the stem cell graft donor, obtained from the stem cell graft. These receptors originate from a human donor who donated a stem cell graft to a child with aplastic anemia. CDR3s include the opening cysteine and the closing phenylalanine or tryptophan. The D gene is left open where the match is weak. Expanded clones are given a class, and other clones once, few, many or no size at all.

abundance	v_gene	j_gene	d_gene	CDR3nt	CDR3aa
few	TRBV29-1	TRBJ1-2	-	TGCAGCGTTGGGGTTTCCAACTATGGCTACACCTTC	CSVGVSNYGYTF
-	TRBV11-2	TRBJ1-3	-	TGTGCCAGCAGCTTAGATCACGTGGGTAACTCTGGAAACACCATATATTTT	CASSLDHVGNSGNTIYF
-	TRBV5-6	TRBJ2-7	TRBD2	TGTGCCAGCAGCTTCCTCCAGGGAGGGACCTACGAGCAGTACTTC	CASSFLQGGTYEQYF
-	TRBV10-3	TRBJ2-5	-	TGTGCCATCAGTGAGTCGCTAGGAGAGACCCAGTACTTC	CAISESLGETQYF
-	TRBV9	TRBJ1-1	TRBD1	TGTGCCAGCAGCGATGCCCCGGGACAGGGGGCCACTGAAGCTTTCTTT	CASSDAPGQGATEAFF
few	TRBV28	TRBJ2-1	-	TGTGCCACCTTCCCGGGCAGCCCCACGAATGAGCAGTTCTTC	CATFPGSPTNEQFF
-	TRBV12-3/TRBV12-4	TRBJ2-7	TRBD1	TGTGCCAGCTCTCCCTCTGGGGAGACAGGGGTATTCTACGAGCAGTACTTC	CASSPSGETGVFYEQYF
-	TRBV6-1	TRBJ2-1	-	TGTGCCAGCAGCCCCCTTGGCGGAAGCTCCTACAATGAGCAGTTCTTC	CASSPLGGSSYNEQFF
-	TRBV20-1	TRBJ2-1	TRBD2	TGCAGTGCTAGGTTAGCGGGAGGTCGTTCCTACAATGAGCAGTTCTTC	CSARLAGGRSYNEQFF
few	TRBV6-1	TRBJ1-3	-	TGTGCCAGCAGTCCCCACCTCCAAATCCGACCGTGGGAAGGAAACACCATATATTTT	CASSPHLQIRPWEGNTIYF
-	TRBV4-1	TRBJ1-1	TRBD1	TGCGCCAGCAGCCAAGATTCAGAACAGGGGCGATGGGAAGCTTTCTTT	CASSQDSEQGRWEAFF
-	TRBV3-1	TRBJ1-5	TRBD1	TGTGCCAGCATCTCCAGGGGGCCCGGATCGTGTCAGCCCCAGCATTTT	CASISRGPGSCQPQHF
few	TRBV18	TRBJ1-2	-	TGTGCCAGCTCACCAAACCTCTCGAACTATGGCTACACCTTC	CASSPNLSNYGYTF
-	TRBV5-4	TRBJ2-2	TRBD2	TGTGCCAGCAGCTTGGCCGTGGCGGGAGTGAGGGCCGGGGAGCTGTTTTTT	CASSLAVAGVRAGELFF
few	TRBV6-2/TRBV6-3	TRBJ2-5	-	TGTGCCAGCACCCCAGGGCTGGAGACCCAGTACTTC	CASTPGLETQYF
-	TRBV14	TRBJ2-2	TRBD1	TGTGCCAGCAGCCAAGTCCAGGGGGCCGGGGAGCTGTTTTTT	CASSQVQGAGELFF
-	TRBV6-5	TRBJ2-4	-	TGTGCCAGCAGTTCAACTCAGAGGGGACAAATTCAGTACTTC	CASSSTQRGQIQYF
-	TRBV29-1	TRBJ2-5	TRBD1	TGCAGCGTTAGCTTTAACAGGGGAGAGACCCAGTACTTC	CSVSFNRGETQYF
-	TRBV10-3	TRBJ2-1	TRBD2	TGTGCCATCAGTAGCGGGGGCAGCGATGAGCAGTTCTTC	CAISSGGSDEQFF
-	TRBV9	TRBJ2-2	-	TGTGCCAGCAGCGTAGGGACTACGACAACAAACACCGGGGAGCTGTTTTTT	CASSVGTTTTNTGELFF
-	TRBV10-3	TRBJ2-2	-	TGTGCCATCAGTGGCGGGGGCGCGAGCGGGGAGCTGTTTTTT	CAISGGGASGELFF
-	TRBV20-1	TRBJ1-1	TRBD1	TGCAGTGCTAGACCCCCGACAGGGGGCCAAACTGAAGCTTTCTTT	CSARPPTGGQTEAFF
few	TRBV10-3	TRBJ1-5	-	TGTGCCATCAGTGAGTCGGGAGGGCGATATCAGCCCCAGCATTTT	CAISESGGRYQPQHF
-	TRBV7-9	TRBJ1-6	-	TGTGCCAGCAGCCGAGGGATCCCACCCCTCCACTTT	CASSRGIPPLHF
-	TRBV12-3/TRBV12-4	TRBJ2-7	-	TGTGCCAGCAGTTTAAAACAGTGGGTAGTTGGACTTGCCGGGACGGGAGTTTGTGAGCAGTACTTC	CASSLKQWVVGLAGTGVCEQYF
few	TRBV7-2	TRBJ1-1	-	TGTGCCAGCAGCCCCCTCGCCCTGCAAGCGAACACTGAAGCTTTCTTT	CASSPLALQANTEAFF
few	TRBV20-1	TRBJ2-7	-	TGCAGTGCTAGAGACAGGATCGGGACCCCCGATAATCAAAGCTCCTACGAGCAGTACTTC	CSARDRIGTPDNQSSYEQYF
few	TRBV3-1	TRBJ1-5	-	TGTGCCAGCAGCCCCCACCTTAATCAGCCCCAGCATTTT	CASSPHLNQPQHF
-	TRBV6-5	TRBJ2-3	TRBD2	TGTGCCAGCAGTTACTGGACTAGCGGGAGGGGTAGCACAGATACGCAGTATTTT	CASSYWTSGRGSTDTQYF
few	TRBV20-1	TRBJ1-1	-	TGCAGTGCTAGGGTACAGAATGAAGCTTTCTTT	CSARVQNEAFF
-	TRBV10-3	TRBJ2-7	-	TGTGCCATCAGTGATAGGGACCAGGGGATTGGGTACGAGCAGTACTTC	CAISDRDQGIGYEQYF
-	TRBV27	TRBJ2-1	TRBD2	TGTGCCAGCAGTTCTTCTAGCGGGATCTACAATGAGCAGTTCTTC	CASSSSSGIYNEQFF
-	TRBV12-3/TRBV12-4	TRBJ2-1	-	TGTGCCAGCAGTCTCATGGGGGCTGGGCAGTTCTTC	CASSLMGAGQFF
-	TRBV12-3/TRBV12-4	TRBJ2-1	TRBD2	TGTGCCAGCAGTTCACCGGGACTAGCCGGCAATGAGCAGTTCTTC	CASSSPGLAGNEQFF
few	TRBV20-1	TRBJ2-2	TRBD2	TGCAGTGCTAGACGAACTAGCGTCGGGACCGGGGAGCTGTTTTTT	CSARRTSVGTGELFF
few	TRBV7-9	TRBJ2-5	-	TGTGCCAGCAGCCCTCACTGGGACCAAGAGACCCAGTACTTC	CASSPHWDQETQYF
-	TRBV6-2/TRBV6-3	TRBJ1-3	-	TGTGCCAGCAGCAACCGGACCTCTGGAAACACCATATATTTT	CASSNRTSGNTIYF
-	TRBV5-6	TRBJ1-2	-	TGTGCCAGCAGCTGGACCAGGGATCTAGGGGGCTACACCTTC	CASSWTRDLGGYTF
many	TRBV5-1	TRBJ2-1	TRBD2	TGCGCCAGCAGCTTGACTAGCGGGAGCACTGAGCAGTTCTTC	CASSLTSGSTEQFF
few	TRBV4-3	TRBJ1-5	-	TGCGCCAGCAGCCAAGGGACCATCAATCAGCCCCAGCATTTT	CASSQGTINQPQHF
-	TRBV27	TRBJ1-3	-	TGTGCCAGCAGTCCAAACTACAGGCTCGCTGGAAACACCATATATTTT	CASSPNYRLAGNTIYF
-	TRBV7-3	TRBJ2-1	TRBD2	TGTGCCAGCAGCTCACGGACTAGGTTCAATGAGCAGTTCTTC	CASSSRTRFNEQFF
few	TRBV20-1	TRBJ1-1	TRBD1	TGCAGTGTCGGAGCCGGGGACAGGGGATACACTGAAGCTTTCTTT	CSVGAGDRGYTEAFF
few	TRBV6-5	TRBJ1-2	TRBD1	TGTGCCACCGAAGACAGGGGCTATGGCTACACCTTC	CATEDRGYGYTF
few	TRBV29-1	TRBJ2-1	TRBD2	TGCAGCGCCTTCGGGACTAGCGGGAGGGCCCTCAATGAGCAGTTCTTC	CSAFGTSGRALNEQFF
-	TRBV5-6	TRBJ2-3	TRBD2	TGTGCCAGCAGCTCCCAGGGCCGGGGGGGCACAGATACGCAGTATTTT	CASSSQGRGGTDTQYF
-	TRBV7-6	TRBJ2-1	-	TGTGCCAGCAGCTTAGGGGGGAGTGTTAACAATGAGCAGTTCTTC	CASSLGGSVNNEQFF
-	TRBV7-2	TRBJ2-4	-	TGTGCCAGCAGCCGTCTCGGTGGGAATTTGAACATTCAGTACTTC	CASSRLGGNLNIQYF